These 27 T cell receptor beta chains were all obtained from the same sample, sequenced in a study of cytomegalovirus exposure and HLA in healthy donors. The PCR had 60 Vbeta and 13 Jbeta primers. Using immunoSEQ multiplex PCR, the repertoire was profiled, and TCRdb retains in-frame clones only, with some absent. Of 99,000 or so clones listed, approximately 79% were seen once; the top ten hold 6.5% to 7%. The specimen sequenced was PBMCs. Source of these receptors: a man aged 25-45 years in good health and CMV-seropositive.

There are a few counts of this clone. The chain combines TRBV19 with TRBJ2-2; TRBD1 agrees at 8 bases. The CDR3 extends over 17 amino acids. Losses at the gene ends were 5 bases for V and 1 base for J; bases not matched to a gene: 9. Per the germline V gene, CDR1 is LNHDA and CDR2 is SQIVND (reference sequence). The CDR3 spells CASSSPPGTGNTGELFF. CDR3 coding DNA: TGTGCCAGTAGTTCGCCCCCCGGGACAGGGAACACCGGGGAGCTGTTTTTT.

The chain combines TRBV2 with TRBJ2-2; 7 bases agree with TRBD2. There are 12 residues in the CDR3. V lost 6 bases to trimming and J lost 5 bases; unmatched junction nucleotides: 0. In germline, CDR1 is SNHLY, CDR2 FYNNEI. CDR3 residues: CASSGGTGELFF. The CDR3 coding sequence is TGTGCCAGCAGCGGGGGGACCGGGGAGCTGTTTTTT. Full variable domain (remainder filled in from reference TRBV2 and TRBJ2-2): EPEVTQTPSHQVTQMGQEVILRCVPISNHLYFYWYRQILGQKVEFLVSFYNNEISEKSEIFDDQFSVERPDGSNFTLKIRSTKLEDSAMYFCASSGGTGELFFGEGSRLTVL.

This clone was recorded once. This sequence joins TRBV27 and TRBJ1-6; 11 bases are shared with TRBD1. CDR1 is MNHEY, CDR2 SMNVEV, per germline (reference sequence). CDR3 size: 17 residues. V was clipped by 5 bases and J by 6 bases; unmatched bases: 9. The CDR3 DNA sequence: TGTGCCAGCAGTCCCCTGGACAGGGGGCACGCTAATTCACCCCTCCACTTT. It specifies CASSPLDRGHANSPLHF.

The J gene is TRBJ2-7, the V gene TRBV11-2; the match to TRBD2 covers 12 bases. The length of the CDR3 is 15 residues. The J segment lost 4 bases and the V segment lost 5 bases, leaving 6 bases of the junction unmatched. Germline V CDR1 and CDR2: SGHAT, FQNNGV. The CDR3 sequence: CASSSRLAGDYEQYF. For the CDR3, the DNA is TGTGCCAGCAGCAGTCGACTAGCGGGGGATTACGAGCAGTACTTC.

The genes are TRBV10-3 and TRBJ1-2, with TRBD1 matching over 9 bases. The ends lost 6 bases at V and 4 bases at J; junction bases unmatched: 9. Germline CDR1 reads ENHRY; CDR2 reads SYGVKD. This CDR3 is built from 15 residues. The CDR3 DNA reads TGTGCCATCAGCGATGGACAGGGGACCAGCTATGGCTACACCTTC. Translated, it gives CAISDGQGTSYGYTF.

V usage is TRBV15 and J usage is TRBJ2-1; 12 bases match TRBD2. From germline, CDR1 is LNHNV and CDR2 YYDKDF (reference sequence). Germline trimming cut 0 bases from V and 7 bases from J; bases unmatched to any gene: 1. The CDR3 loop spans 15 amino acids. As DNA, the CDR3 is TGTGCCACCAGCAGAGATACTAGCGGGGGGAATGAGCAGTTCTTC. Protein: CATSRDTSGGNEQFF.

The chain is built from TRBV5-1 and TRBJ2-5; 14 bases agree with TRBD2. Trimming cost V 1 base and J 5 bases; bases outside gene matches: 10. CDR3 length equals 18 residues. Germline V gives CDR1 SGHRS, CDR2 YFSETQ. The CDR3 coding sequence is TGCGCCAGCAGCTTGACGGGGACTAGCGGGGGAGAACGGGAGACCCAGTACTTC. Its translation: CASSLTGTSGGERETQYF. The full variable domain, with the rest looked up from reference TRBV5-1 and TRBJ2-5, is KAGVTQTPRYLIKTRGQQVTLSCSPISGHRSVSWYQQTPGQGLQFLFEYFSETQRNKGNFPGRFSGRQFSNSRSEMNVSTLELGDSALYLCASSLTGTSGGERETQYFGPGTRLLVL.

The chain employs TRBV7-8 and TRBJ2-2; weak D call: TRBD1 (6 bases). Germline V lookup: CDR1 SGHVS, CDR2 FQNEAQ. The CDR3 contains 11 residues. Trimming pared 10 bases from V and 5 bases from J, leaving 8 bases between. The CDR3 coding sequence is TGTGCCACACAGGGAACCGGGGAGCTGTTTTTT. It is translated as CATQGTGELFF.

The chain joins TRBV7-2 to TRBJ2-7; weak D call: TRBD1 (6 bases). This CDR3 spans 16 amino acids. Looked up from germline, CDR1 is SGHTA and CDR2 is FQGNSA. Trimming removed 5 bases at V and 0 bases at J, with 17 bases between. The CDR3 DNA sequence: TGTGCCAGCAGCACTCCTCCGGGACACCTCTCCTACGAGCAGTACTTC. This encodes CASSTPPGHLSYEQYF.

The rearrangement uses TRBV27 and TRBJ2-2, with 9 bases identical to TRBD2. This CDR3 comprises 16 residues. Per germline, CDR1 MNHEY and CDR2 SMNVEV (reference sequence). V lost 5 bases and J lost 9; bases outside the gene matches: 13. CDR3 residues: CASSPTGTSFPWELFF. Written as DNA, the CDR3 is TGTGCCAGCAGTCCCACCGGGACTAGCTTTCCCTGGGAGCTGTTTTTT.

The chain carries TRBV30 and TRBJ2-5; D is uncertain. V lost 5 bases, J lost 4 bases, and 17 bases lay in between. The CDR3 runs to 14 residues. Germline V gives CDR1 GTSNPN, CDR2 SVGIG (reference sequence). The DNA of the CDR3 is TGTGCCTGGGCCACGCGGTCTAGTCGAGAGACCCAGTACTTC. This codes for CAWATRSSRETQYF.

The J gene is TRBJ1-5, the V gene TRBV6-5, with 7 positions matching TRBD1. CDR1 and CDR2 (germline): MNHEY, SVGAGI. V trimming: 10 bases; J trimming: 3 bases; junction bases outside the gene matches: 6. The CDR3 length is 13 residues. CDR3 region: CATRTGANQPQHF. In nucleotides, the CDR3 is TGTGCCACCCGGACAGGAGCCAATCAGCCCCAGCATTTT.

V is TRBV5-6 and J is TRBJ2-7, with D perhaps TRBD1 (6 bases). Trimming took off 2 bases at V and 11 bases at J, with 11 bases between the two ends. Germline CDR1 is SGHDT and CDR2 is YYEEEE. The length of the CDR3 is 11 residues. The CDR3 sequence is CASSLSGVEYF. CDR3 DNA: TGTGCCAGCAGCTTATCAGGGGTGGAGTACTTC.

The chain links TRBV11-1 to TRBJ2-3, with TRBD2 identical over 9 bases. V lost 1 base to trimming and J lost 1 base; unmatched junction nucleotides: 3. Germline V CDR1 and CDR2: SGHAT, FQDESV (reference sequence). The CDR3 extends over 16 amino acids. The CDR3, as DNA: TGTGCCAGCAGCTTAGGCAGGACTAGCGGCACAGATACGCAGTATTTT. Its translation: CASSLGRTSGTDTQYF. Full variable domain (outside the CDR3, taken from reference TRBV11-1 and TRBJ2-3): EAEVAQSPRYKITEKSQAVAFWCDPISGHATLYWYRQILGQGPELLVQFQDESVVDDSQLPKDRFSAERLKGVDSTLKIQPAELGDSAMYLCASSLGRTSGTDTQYFGPGTRLTVL.

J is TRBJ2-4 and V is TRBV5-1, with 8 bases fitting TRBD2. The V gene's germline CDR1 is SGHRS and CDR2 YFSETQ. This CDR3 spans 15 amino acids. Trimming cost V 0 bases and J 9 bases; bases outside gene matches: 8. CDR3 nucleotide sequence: TGCGCCAGCAGCTTGGCGGAGGCGGGGGGAGGCATTCAGTACTTC. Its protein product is CASSLAEAGGGIQYF. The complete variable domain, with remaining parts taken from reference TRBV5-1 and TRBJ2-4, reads KAGVTQTPRYLIKTRGQQVTLSCSPISGHRSVSWYQQTPGQGLQFLFEYFSETQRNKGNFPGRFSGRQFSNSRSEMNVSTLELGDSALYLCASSLAEAGGGIQYFGAGTRLSVL.

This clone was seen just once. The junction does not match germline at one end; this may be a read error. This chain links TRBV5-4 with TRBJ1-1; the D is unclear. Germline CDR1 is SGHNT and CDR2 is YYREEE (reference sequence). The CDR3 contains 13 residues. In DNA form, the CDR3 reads TGTGCCGGCAGCTTGGACGGGAACACTGAAGCTTTCTTT. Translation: CAGSLDGNTEAFF.

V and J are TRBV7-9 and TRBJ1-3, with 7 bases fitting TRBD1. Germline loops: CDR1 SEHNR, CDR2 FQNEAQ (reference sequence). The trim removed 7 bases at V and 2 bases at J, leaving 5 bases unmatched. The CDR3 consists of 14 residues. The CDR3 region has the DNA TGTGCCAGCACCCAGACAGGGCCTGGAAACACCATATATTTT. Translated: CASTQTGPGNTIYF.

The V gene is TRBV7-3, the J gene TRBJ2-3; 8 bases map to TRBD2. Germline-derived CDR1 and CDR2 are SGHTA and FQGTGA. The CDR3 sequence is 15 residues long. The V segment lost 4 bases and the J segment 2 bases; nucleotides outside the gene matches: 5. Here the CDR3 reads CASSWAGGLTDTQYF. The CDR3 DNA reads TGTGCCAGCAGCTGGGCGGGGGGCCTCACAGATACGCAGTATTTT.

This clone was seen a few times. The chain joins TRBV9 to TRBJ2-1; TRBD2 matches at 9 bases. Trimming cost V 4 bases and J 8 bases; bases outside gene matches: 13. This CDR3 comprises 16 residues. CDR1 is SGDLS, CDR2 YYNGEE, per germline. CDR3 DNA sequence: TGTGCCAGCAGCCCCGAGGGTGGCGGGGGGGCCGATGAGCAGTTCTTC. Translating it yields CASSPEGGGGADEQFF.

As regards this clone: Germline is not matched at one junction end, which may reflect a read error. CDR3: CASSYVNNSPLHF. For the CDR3, the DNA is TGTGCCAGCAGTTACGTTAACAATTCGCCCCTCCACTTT. The chain combines TRBV6-5 with TRBJ1-6; D gene ambiguous. In germline, CDR1 is MNHEY, CDR2 SVGAGI. This CDR3 comprises 13 residues.

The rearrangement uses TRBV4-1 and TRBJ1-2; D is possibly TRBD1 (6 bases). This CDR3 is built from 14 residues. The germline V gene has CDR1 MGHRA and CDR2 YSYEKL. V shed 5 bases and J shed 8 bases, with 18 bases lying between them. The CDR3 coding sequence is TGCGCCAGCAGCTTGGACAGCAGGAACGGGGGCTACACCTTC. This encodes CASSLDSRNGGYTF.

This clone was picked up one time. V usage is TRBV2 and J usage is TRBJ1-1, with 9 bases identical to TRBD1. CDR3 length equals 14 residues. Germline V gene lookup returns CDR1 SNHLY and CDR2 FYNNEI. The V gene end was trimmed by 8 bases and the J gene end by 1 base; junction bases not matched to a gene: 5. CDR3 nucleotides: TGTGCCAGCGGGGGGACAGGGCGGAACACTGAAGCTTTCTTT. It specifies CASGGTGRNTEAFF.

CDR3 in DNA: TGTGCCAGCAGCGTAGGTGGGACAGGGGCTTACAATGAGCAGTTCTTC. Translation: CASSVGGTGAYNEQFF. The rearrangement links TRBV9 to TRBJ2-1, with TRBD1 matching 10 bases. Germline trimming cut 0 bases from V and 4 bases from J; bases unmatched to any gene: 4. This CDR3 spans 16 amino acids. Germline V gives CDR1 SGDLS, CDR2 YYNGEE. Combining the CDR3 with reference TRBV9 and TRBJ2-1 gives the whole variable domain DSGVTQTPKHLITATGQRVTLRCSPRSGDLSVYWYQQSLDQGLQFLIQYYNGEERAKGNILERFSAQQFPDLHSELNLSSLELGDSALYFCASSVGGTGAYNEQFFGPGTRLTVL.

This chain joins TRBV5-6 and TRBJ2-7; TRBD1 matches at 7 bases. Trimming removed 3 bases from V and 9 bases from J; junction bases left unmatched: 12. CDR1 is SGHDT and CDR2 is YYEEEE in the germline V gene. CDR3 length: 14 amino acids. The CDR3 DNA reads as TGTGCCAGCAGCTCAACGACAGGGCCAGGATCGCAGTACTTC. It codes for CASSSTTGPGSQYF.

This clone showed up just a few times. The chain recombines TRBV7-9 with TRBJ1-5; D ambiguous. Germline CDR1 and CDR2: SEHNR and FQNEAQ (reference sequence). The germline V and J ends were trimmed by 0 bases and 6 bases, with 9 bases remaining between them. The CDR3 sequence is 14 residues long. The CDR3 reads CASSLAIGAQPQHF. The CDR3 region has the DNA TGTGCCAGCAGCTTAGCGATCGGAGCTCAGCCCCAGCATTTT.

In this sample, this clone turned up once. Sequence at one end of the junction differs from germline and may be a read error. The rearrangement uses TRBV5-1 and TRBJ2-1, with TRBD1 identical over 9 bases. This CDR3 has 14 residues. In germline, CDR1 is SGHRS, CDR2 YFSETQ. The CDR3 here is CASSLDRGLDEQFF. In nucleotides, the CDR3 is TGCGCCAGCAGTTTGGACAGGGGCCTCGATGAGCAGTTCTTC.

The CDR3 DNA reads as TGCGCCAGCAGCTTGACCAGGGCTAATTCACCCCTCCACTTT. It yields the protein CASSLTRANSPLHF. The chain carries TRBV5-1 and TRBJ1-6, with a weak D call TRBD1 (5 bases). V lost 1 base and J 6 bases, leaving 8 bases between the germline ends. There are 14 residues in the CDR3. CDR1 is SGHRS and CDR2 is YFSETQ in the germline V gene.